These T cell receptor beta chains were read from a single sample in a study of human T cells and chemical hapten exposure. MiXCR, applied by TCRdb to the RACE reads, yields one record per CDR3 protein. The table lists some 360,000 distinct CDR3 sequences, 4% to 6% of them singletons. Material: whole blood, obtained in connection with sensitization to the hapten diphenylcyclopropenone (DPC). These TCRs come from a woman between 50 and 59 years old with alopecia areata. Some clones in this sample may be carry-over from other donors' samples. The CDR3 runs from the conserved cysteine through the conserved F or W. A D gene is named only where the DNA matches it firmly. Size is stated for part of the rows, as once, few or many counts, or as a class when the clone is expanded.

>TRBJ1-6|many|TRBV6-1|NA
CASSAGLDSYNSPLHF
TGTGCCAGCAGTGCGGGTCTCGACTCCTATAATTCACCCCTCCACTTT
>TRBJ2-3|many|TRBV10-3|NA
CAIKEGVADTQYF
TGTGCCATCAAGGAGGGTGTAGCAGATACGCAGTATTTT
>TRBJ1-2|few|TRBV12-3/TRBV12-4|NA
CASSLPPSVNGYTF
TGTGCCAGCAGTTTGCCCCCGTCGGTTAATGGCTACACCTTC
>TRBJ2-3|many|TRBV7-9|NA
CASTGQGGATDTQYF
TGTGCCAGCACCGGGCAGGGGGGGGCAACAGATACGCAGTATTTT
>TRBJ1-5|NA|TRBV20-1|NA
CSASEVGDSNQPQHF
TGCAGTGCTAGTGAGGTGGGGGATAGCAATCAGCCCCAGCATTTT
>TRBJ2-1|NA|TRBV12-3/TRBV12-4|NA
CAGGAQVGEQFF
TGTGCCGGGGGGGCGCAAGTTGGTGAGCAGTTCTTC
>TRBJ2-3|NA|TRBV14|NA
CASSQDPPDTQYF
TGTGCCAGCAGCCAAGACCCCCCAGATACGCAGTATTTT
>TRBJ2-7|few|TRBV27|TRBD2
CASSFRAREGKINYEQYF
TGTGCCAGCTCTTTCAGGGCCCGGGAGGGGAAAATCAACTACGAGCAGTACTTC
>TRBJ2-7|many|TRBV7-6|NA
CASSFPLRVEQYF
TGTGCCAGCAGCTTCCCGCTTCGGGTCGAGCAGTACTTC
>TRBJ2-7|many|TRBV12-3/TRBV12-4|NA
CASSFALTEQYF
TGTGCCAGCAGTTTCGCCTTGACCGAGCAGTACTTC
>TRBJ2-3|many|TRBV6-5|TRBD2
CASSPGLAVSTDTQYF
TGTGCCAGCAGCCCTGGACTAGCGGTTAGCACAGATACGCAGTATTTT
>TRBJ2-7|few|TRBV20-1|NA
CSAREQVEQYF
TGCAGTGCTCGAGAACAGGTCGAGCAGTACTTC
>TRBJ2-5|many|TRBV29-1|TRBD2
CSVPGLALRTQYF
TGCAGCGTCCCGGGACTAGCACTCCGAACCCAGTACTTC
>TRBJ2-7|NA|TRBV30|NA
CAWSTGIHEQYF
TGTGCCTGGAGTACGGGGATCCACGAGCAGTACTTC
>TRBJ1-1|many|TRBV7-2|NA
CASSFTGPRAAEAFF
TGTGCCAGCAGCTTTACGGGACCCCGTGCGGCTGAAGCTTTCTTT
>TRBJ1-1|NA|TRBV10-3|TRBD1
CAISGDSYEAFF
TGTGCCATCAGTGGGGACAGCTATGAAGCTTTCTTT
>TRBJ1-4|few|TRBV15|NA
CATSRDERGRREKLFF
TGTGCCACCAGCAGAGATGAAAGGGGGAGAAGGGAAAAACTGTTTTTT
>TRBJ2-2|few|TRBV4-1|TRBD2
CASSQDRTSGGVAPVTGELFF
TGCGCCAGCAGCCAAGACCGGACTAGCGGGGGGGTCGCCCCGGTCACCGGGGAGCTGTTTTTT
>TRBJ2-7|few|TRBV3-1|TRBD1
CASSQRGRRDEQYF
TGTGCCAGCAGCCAGAGGGGGCGCCGGGACGAGCAGTACTTC
>TRBJ2-7|few|TRBV27|NA
CASSASSGGASSYEQYF
TGTGCCAGCAGTGCCTCCTCCGGGGGTGCGAGCTCCTACGAGCAGTACTTC
>TRBJ2-5|many|TRBV14|NA
CASSPRDFSLGETQYF
TGTGCCAGCAGCCCCCGGGACTTCTCATTAGGAGAGACCCAGTACTTC
>TRBJ1-4|NA|TRBV28|NA
CASSWTATNEKLFF
TGTGCCAGCAGTTGGACAGCAACTAATGAAAAACTGTTTTTT
>TRBJ1-5|many|TRBV5-6|NA
CASSLGTAKSNQPQHF
TGTGCCAGCAGCTTAGGGACGGCTAAAAGCAATCAGCCCCAGCATTTT
>TRBJ1-1|NA|TRBV11-2|TRBD1
CASSSAGQGRTEAFF
TGTGCCAGCAGCTCAGCCGGACAGGGACGGACTGAAGCTTTCTTT
>TRBJ1-1|few|TRBV5-1|NA
CASSLVGEGNTEAFF
TGCGCCAGCAGCTTGGTCGGGGAAGGTAACACTGAAGCTTTCTTT
>TRBJ2-1|few|TRBV12-3/TRBV12-4|NA
CASSLSRSNEQFF
TGTGCCAGCAGTTTATCCAGGTCCAATGAGCAGTTCTTC
>TRBJ2-3|many|TRBV2|TRBD1
CATPGGADTQYF
TGTGCCACACCAGGGGGCGCAGATACGCAGTATTTT
>TRBJ2-3|many|TRBV4-1|TRBD2
CASSDRDYPTDTQYF
TGCGCCAGCAGCGATCGGGACTATCCCACAGATACGCAGTATTTT
>TRBJ1-1|NA|TRBV4-3|NA
CASSQVSSGEAFF
TGCGCCAGCAGCCAAGTTTCGTCCGGTGAAGCTTTCTTT
>TRBJ2-5|few|TRBV6-1|NA
CASSVGRETQYF
TGTGCCAGCAGTGTAGGGAGAGAGACCCAGTACTTC
>TRBJ1-5|many|TRBV27|NA
CASSLIGSNQPQHF
TGTGCCAGCAGTCTGATAGGTAGCAATCAGCCCCAGCATTTT
>TRBJ2-7|NA|TRBV18|NA
CASSRRDSVYEQYF
TGTGCCAGCTCGCGGCGTGACAGCGTCTACGAGCAGTACTTC
>TRBJ2-5|many|TRBV10-3|TRBD2
CAISEGGGRAGETQYF
TGTGCCATCAGTGAAGGAGGCGGGAGGGCCGGTGAGACCCAGTACTTC
>TRBJ1-1|many|TRBV18|TRBD1
CASSDRANTEAFF
TGTGCCAGCTCGGACAGGGCGAACACTGAAGCTTTCTTT
>TRBJ1-5|many|TRBV2|TRBD1
CASSEQGAGQPQHF
TGTGCCAGCAGTGAACAGGGGGCAGGACAGCCCCAGCATTTT
>TRBJ1-5|many|TRBV6-1|NA
CASSEGVPGFQPQHF
TGTGCCAGCAGTGAGGGCGTCCCAGGGTTTCAGCCCCAGCATTTT
>TRBJ2-3|few|TRBV4-3|NA
CASSQEGSSYTQYF
TGCGCCAGCAGCCAAGAGGGCAGCTCATATACGCAGTATTTT
>TRBJ1-1|NA|TRBV20-1|TRBD1
CSASGTGYSEAFF
TGCAGTGCTAGCGGGACAGGGTATTCGGAAGCTTTCTTT
>TRBJ1-2|few|TRBV6-5|TRBD1
CASSYASDRAGYTF
TGTGCCAGCAGTTACGCCTCAGACAGGGCTGGCTACACCTTC
>TRBJ1-2|many|TRBV28|NA
CASSPANYGYTF
TGTGCCAGCAGCCCAGCTAACTATGGCTACACCTTC
>TRBJ2-5|many|TRBV5-1|NA
CASSLLGRTQETQYF
TGCGCCAGCAGCTTGCTGGGCCGCACCCAAGAGACCCAGTACTTC
>TRBJ1-1|few|TRBV10-2|NA
CASSDIGNAFF
TGCGCCAGCAGTGACATAGGGAATGCTTTCTTT
>TRBJ2-7|few|TRBV20-1|NA
CSAIRGNEQYF
TGCAGTGCTATCCGGGGAAACGAGCAGTACTTC
>TRBJ2-2|many|TRBV12-5|TRBD1
CAGQGNTGELFF
TGTGCTGGACAGGGAAACACCGGGGAGCTGTTTTTT
>TRBJ1-3|many|TRBV3-1|NA
CASRTSSGNTIYF
TGTGCCAGCAGGACGTCCTCTGGAAACACCATATATTTT
>TRBJ2-1|few|TRBV4-1|TRBD1
CASSPATGPSYNEQFF
TGCGCCAGCAGCCCAGCGACAGGGCCTTCCTACAATGAGCAGTTCTTC
>TRBJ1-5|few|TRBV20-1|NA
CSAGVGSSNQPQHF
TGCAGTGCGGGGGTTGGATCTAGCAATCAGCCCCAGCATTTT
>TRBJ1-1|NA|TRBV4-3|TRBD1
CASSQDVGTGRTEAFF
TGCGCCAGCAGCCAAGACGTCGGGACAGGGAGGACTGAAGCTTTCTTT